A single sample is the source of the 20 T cell receptor beta chains below, sequenced in a study of identical twins (dated by TCRdb to between 2015 and 2016). Library preparation employed 5' RACE. Sequenced using an Illumina HiSeq 2000. TCRdb reran the public reads through fastp at Q25 and MiXCR, keeping productive beta chains. Records with the same CDR3 protein are collapsed into one entry carrying the most frequent genes and DNA. Recorded for this sample are 230,000 or so distinct CDR3 sequences; roughly 8.7% of them occurred a single time. Approximately 3% of the sample comes from the top ten. The same sample was also studied in work on yellow fever vaccine responses in identical twins.

Sequencing input: CD8+ T cells sorted from blood. These receptors all come from a woman between 18 and 29 years old in good health.

On this clonotype: A read error is possible here, since a much larger clone lies one base away. The V and J genes are TRBV29-1 and TRBJ2-2; TRBD2 is a possible D gene (5 bases). Trimming shortened V by 6 bases and J by 6 bases, and 14 bases separated the two germline ends. Germline CDR1 SQVTM, CDR2 ANQGSEA. This CDR3 spans 13 amino acids. The chain's CDR3 is CSVSGDRAGELFF. DNA of the CDR3: TGCAGCGTCTCCGGGGATCGGGCCGGGGAGCTGTTTTTT.

The chain combines TRBV25-1 with TRBJ1-6; D remains ambiguous. The CDR3 has 13 amino acids. Deletions cut 1 base from V and 9 bases from J, with 7 bases between. CDR1 is MGHDK, CDR2 SYGVNS, per germline. The CDR3 protein is CASSELLGSPLHF. In DNA form, the CDR3 reads TGTGCCAGCAGTGAATTGTTAGGTTCACCCCTCCACTTT. The complete variable domain, with remaining parts taken from reference TRBV25-1 and TRBJ1-6, reads EADIYQTPRYLVIGTGKKITLECSQTMGHDKMYWYQQDPGMELHLIHYSYGVNSTEKGDLSSESTVSRIRTEHFPLTLESARPSHTSQYLCASSELLGSPLHFGNGTRLTVT.

Ten or more counts support this clonotype. V and J are TRBV28 and TRBJ2-7, with 10 bases fitting TRBD1. The CDR3 loop spans 16 amino acids. The ends lost 7 bases at V and 0 bases at J; junction bases unmatched: 9. Germline CDR1 is MDHEN and CDR2 is SYDVKM. CDR3 bases: TGTGCCAGCACCAGCCCGGGACAGGGGACCTCCTACGAGCAGTACTTC. Amino acid sequence: CASTSPGQGTSYEQYF.

The table lists this clonotype with many counts. The rearrangement joins TRBV10-3 to TRBJ2-2, with D perhaps assigned TRBD1 or TRBD2 (5 bases each). Germline V gene lookup returns CDR1 ENHRY and CDR2 SYGVKD. Trimming removed 8 bases at V and 4 bases at J, with 11 bases between. This CDR3 is 13 amino acids long. CDR3 amino acids: CAIRLGTTGELFF. As DNA, the CDR3 is TGTGCCATCCGTCTCGGGACCACCGGGGAGCTGTTTTTT.

V and J are TRBV6-5 and TRBJ2-4; TRBD1 matches 7 bases. CDR3 size: 13 residues. CDR1 and CDR2 (germline): MNHEY, SVGAGI. The V gene end was trimmed by 0 bases and the J gene end by 9 bases; junction bases not matched to a gene: 2. CDR3 DNA sequence: TGTGCCAGCAGTTACTCGACAGGGTCCATTCAGTACTTC. Translated, it gives CASSYSTGSIQYF.

In its sample, this clonotype was seen many times. This chain connects TRBV20-1 to TRBJ1-3, with D unclear. This CDR3 is 11 amino acids long. V gave up 1 base and J gave up 11 bases, with 9 bases separating them. Germline CDR1 and CDR2: DFQATT and SNEGSKA (reference sequence). As DNA, the CDR3 is TGCAGTGCTAGAGGGGTTAATGCCATATATTTT. This gives the protein CSARGVNAIYF.

This clonotype was counted at least ten times. The rearrangement joins TRBV29-1 to TRBJ2-3; D is possibly TRBD2 (6 bases). The CDR3 length is 16 residues. Per germline, CDR1 SQVTM and CDR2 ANQGSEA. Between the trimmed V and J ends, which lost 4 bases and 4 bases, there was a span of 21 bases. The CDR3 loop is CSVGSVLWDSPDTQYF. CDR3 bases: TGCAGCGTTGGCTCTGTTTTGTGGGACTCTCCAGATACGCAGTATTTT.

This rearrangement joins TRBV3-1 to TRBJ2-3, with 15 nucleotides matching TRBD2. The germline V gene has CDR1 LGHDT and CDR2 YNNKEL (reference sequence). The CDR3 totals 17 residues. Trimming removed 4 bases from V and 2 bases from J; junction bases left unmatched: 4. CDR3 bases: TGTGCCAGCAGCCGTGGACTAGCGGGAGGGTACACAGATACGCAGTATTTT. Protein sequence: CASSRGLAGGYTDTQYF.

This clonotype was detected ten times or more. This chain connects TRBV12-3 or TRBV12-4 to TRBJ2-7; D unclear. CDR3 size: 12 residues. V was trimmed by 6 bases and J by 2 bases, leaving 8 bases between them. The CDR3 region has the DNA TGTGCCAGCAGCGTGGGTACCTACGAGCAGTACTTC. Protein: CASSVGTYEQYF.

This clonotype was counted a few times. The rearrangement uses TRBV12-3 or TRBV12-4 and TRBJ1-1; D unclear. V was clipped by 3 bases and J by 5 bases, with 7 bases between them. This CDR3 spans 12 amino acids. CDR3 sequence reads: CASSFWPTEAFF. CDR3 nucleotides: TGTGCCAGCAGTTTTTGGCCTACTGAAGCTTTCTTT.

This clonotype occurred a few times. The chain combines TRBV11-2 with TRBJ2-1, with TRBD2 matching 8 bases. Germline V gene data show CDR1 as SGHAT and CDR2 as FQNNGV. Germline trimming cut 3 bases from V and 4 bases from J; bases unmatched to any gene: 17. This CDR3 region has 19 residues. The CDR3 coding sequence is TGTGCCAGCAGCTTTCGGGGGGGGACCTTAGCGGGTGGATACAATGAGCAGTTCTTC. Translation: CASSFRGGTLAGGYNEQFF.

The chain employs TRBV4-1 and TRBJ1-1; D perhaps matches TRBD1 (5 bases). V was pared by 1 base and J by 8 bases, with 11 bases between. The CDR3 is 13 amino acids. Germline CDR1 reads MGHRA; CDR2 reads YSYEKL. The CDR3 DNA reads TGCGCCAGCAGCCAAGCTCGGGGGATGGAAGCTTTCTTT. This codes for CASSQARGMEAFF.

This clonotype was seen many times. V is TRBV20-1 and J is TRBJ2-7, with D perhaps matching TRBD1 (5 bases). CDR3 length: 15 amino acids. The germline gives CDR1 DFQATT, CDR2 SNEGSKA (reference sequence). Trimming pared 5 bases from V and 1 base from J, leaving 18 bases between. The DNA of the CDR3 is TGCAGTGCTCAGACAGCTCCTTATACTTCCTACGAGCAGTACTTC. Amino acids: CSAQTAPYTSYEQYF.

This clonotype was picked up a small number of times. The J gene is TRBJ2-7, the V gene TRBV5-6; the D gene is possibly TRBD1 (5 bases). CDR3 length: 14 amino acids. V lost 7 bases, J lost 3 bases, and 17 bases lay in between. Germline CDR1 SGHDT, CDR2 YYEEEE. The CDR3: CASGWGAQGYEQYF. The CDR3 DNA follows: TGTGCCAGCGGCTGGGGCGCACAAGGCTACGAGCAGTACTTC.

This clonotype has more than one count but fewer than ten. J is TRBJ1-1 and V is TRBV21-1. TRBV21-1 has pseudogene status. The CDR3 sequence is 15 residues long. The CDR3: CASSNLQGLRTEAFF. CDR3 DNA sequence: TGTGCCAGCAGCAACTTACAAGGCTTGAGGACTGAAGCTTTCTTT.

This clonotype was seen a handful of times. V usage is TRBV28 and J usage is TRBJ1-2, with 10 bases matching TRBD1. The trim removed 4 bases at V and 4 bases at J, leaving 9 bases unmatched. CDR3 length equals 16 residues. Looked up from germline, CDR1 is MDHEN and CDR2 is SYDVKM. The CDR3 region is CASSSGTGVGFYGYTF. Here the CDR3 DNA reads TGTGCCAGCAGTTCAGGGACAGGGGTCGGGTTCTATGGCTACACCTTC.

The chain has TRBV12-3 or TRBV12-4 and TRBJ2-7; a possible D gene is TRBD1 (5 bases). The V end was cut by 4 bases, the J end by 0 bases, with 7 bases between. CDR3 length: 13 amino acids. CDR3 loop: CASSSQVSYEQYF. The DNA of the CDR3 is TGTGCCAGCAGTTCACAGGTCTCCTACGAGCAGTACTTC.

This chain joins TRBV30 and TRBJ2-3; 10 positions match TRBD1. Germline V gene lookup returns CDR1 GTSNPN and CDR2 SVGIG (reference sequence). J gave up 6 bases and V 5 bases, and 8 bases lay outside the gene matches. This CDR3 contains 14 residues. The chain's CDR3 is CAWETGTGVDTQYF. The CDR3 DNA reads as TGTGCCTGGGAGACCGGGACAGGGGTGGATACGCAGTATTTT.

J is TRBJ2-5 and V is TRBV3-1; 9 nucleotides agree with TRBD2. Unmatched junction bases numbered 13, after V lost 7 bases and J lost 4 bases. The germline V gene encodes CDR1 LGHDT and CDR2 YNNKEL (reference sequence). The CDR3 runs 16 residues. CDR3 amino acids: CASTIPGTSPAETQYF. The CDR3 region has the DNA TGTGCCAGCACCATACCCGGGACTAGCCCGGCAGAGACCCAGTACTTC.

Only a few counts were recorded for this clonotype. The chain couples TRBV21-1 to TRBJ2-7. TRBV21-1 is recorded as a pseudogene. The CDR3 is made up of 14 amino acids. This CDR3 reads CASSRSGSSYEQYF. The DNA for the CDR3 is TGTGCCAGCAGCCGATCGGGCAGCTCCTACGAGCAGTACTTC.